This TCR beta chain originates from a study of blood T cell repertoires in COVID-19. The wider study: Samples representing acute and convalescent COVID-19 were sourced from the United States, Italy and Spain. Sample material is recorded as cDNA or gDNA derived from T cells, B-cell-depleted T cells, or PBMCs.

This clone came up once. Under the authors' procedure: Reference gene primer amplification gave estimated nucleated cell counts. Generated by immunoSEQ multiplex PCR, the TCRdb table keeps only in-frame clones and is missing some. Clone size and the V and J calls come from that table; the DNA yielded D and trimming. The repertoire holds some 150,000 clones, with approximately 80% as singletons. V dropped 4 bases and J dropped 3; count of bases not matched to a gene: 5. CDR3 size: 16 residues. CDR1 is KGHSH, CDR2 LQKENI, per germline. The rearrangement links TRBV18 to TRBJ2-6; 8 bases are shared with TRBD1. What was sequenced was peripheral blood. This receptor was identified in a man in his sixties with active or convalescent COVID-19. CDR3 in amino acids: CASSRAGGNGANVLTF. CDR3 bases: TGTGCCAGCTCACGGGCAGGGGGCAATGGGGCCAACGTCCTGACTTTC.